The clone carrying this T cell receptor (beta chain) was found a few times. This sample stems from a study of blood T cell repertoires in COVID-19. As for the study in general: Spain, Italy and the United States supplied samples that represented acute and convalescent COVID-19.

The J segment lost 1 base and the V segment lost 2 bases, leaving 3 bases of the junction unmatched. The CDR3 runs to 15 residues. The V gene's germline CDR1 is SGHTA and CDR2 FQGTGA. Profiling relied on immunoSEQ multiplex PCR, and the TCRdb table lists in-frame clones only, not all of them. The sample comprises 250,000 or so clones, more than 70% of which are singletons, and less than 3% rests with the top ten. The V and J genes are TRBV7-3 and TRBJ2-7; 9 bases map to TRBD1. The sequence came from an older woman with acute or convalescent COVID-19. The source material was peripheral blood. CDR3 residues: CASSLQGTGSYEQYF. The DNA of the CDR3 is TGTGCCAGCAGCTTACAAGGGACAGGGTCCTACGAGCAGTACTTC.